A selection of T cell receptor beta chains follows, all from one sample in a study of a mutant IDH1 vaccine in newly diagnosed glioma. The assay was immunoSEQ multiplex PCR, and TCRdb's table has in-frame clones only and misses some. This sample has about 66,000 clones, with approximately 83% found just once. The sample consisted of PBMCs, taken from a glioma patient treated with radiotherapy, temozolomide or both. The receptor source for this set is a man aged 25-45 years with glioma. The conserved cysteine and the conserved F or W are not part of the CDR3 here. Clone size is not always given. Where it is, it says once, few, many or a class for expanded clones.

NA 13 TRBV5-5 ASSLVYPATGELF
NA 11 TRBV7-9 ASRRTDTGELF
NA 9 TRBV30 AWNLYNEQF
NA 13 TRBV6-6 ASTSPGQGPGELF
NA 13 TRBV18 ASSPPDGTLSSYT
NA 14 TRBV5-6 ASSPPVGDYTGELF
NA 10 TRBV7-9 ASSLEGGAAF
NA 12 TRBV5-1 ASSLESGEDTQY
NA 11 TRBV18 ASSPPPRTEAF
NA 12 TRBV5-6 ASSLGVLTYEQY
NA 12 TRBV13 ASSPPRTTDTQY
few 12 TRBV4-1 ASSPRGRDYGYT
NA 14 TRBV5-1 ASSLGTGAGSDTQY
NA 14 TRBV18 ASSPLGISVQETQY